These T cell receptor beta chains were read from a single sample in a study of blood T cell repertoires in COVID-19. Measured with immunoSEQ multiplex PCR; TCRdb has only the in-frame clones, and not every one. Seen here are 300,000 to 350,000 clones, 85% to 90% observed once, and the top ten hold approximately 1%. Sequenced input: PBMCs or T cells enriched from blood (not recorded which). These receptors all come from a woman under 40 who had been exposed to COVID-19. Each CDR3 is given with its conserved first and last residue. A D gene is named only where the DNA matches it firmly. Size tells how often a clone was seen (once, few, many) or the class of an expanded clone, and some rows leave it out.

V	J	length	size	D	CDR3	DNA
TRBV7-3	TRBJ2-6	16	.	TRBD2	CASSPPGGSGANVLTF	TGTGCCAGCAGCCCCCCGGGGGGCTCTGGGGCCAACGTCCTGACTTTC
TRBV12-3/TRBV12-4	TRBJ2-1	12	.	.	CASSLDSKVEFF	TGTGCCAGCAGTTTGGACAGCAAGGTTGAGTTCTTC
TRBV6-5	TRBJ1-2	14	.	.	CASSYSPFLYGYTF	TGTGCCAGCAGTTACTCTCCGTTTCTCTATGGCTACACCTTC
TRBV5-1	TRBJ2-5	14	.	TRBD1	CASSWTGPQETQYF	TGCGCCAGCAGCTGGACAGGGCCCCAAGAGACCCAGTACTTC
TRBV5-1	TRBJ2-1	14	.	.	CASSIGQENNEQFF	TGCGCCAGCAGCATTGGCCAAGAAAACAATGAGCAGTTCTTC
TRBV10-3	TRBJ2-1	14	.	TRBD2	CAISGTSGYNEQFF	TGTGCCATTTCAGGGACTAGCGGATACAATGAGCAGTTCTTC
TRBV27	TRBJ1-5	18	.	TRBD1	CASSPWDRAQYSNQPQHF	TGTGCCAGCAGTCCTTGGGACAGGGCCCAATATAGCAATCAGCCCCAGCATTTT
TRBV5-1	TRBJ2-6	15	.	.	CASSPDRPGANVLTF	TGCGCCAGCAGCCCCGACAGGCCTGGGGCCAACGTCCTGACTTTC
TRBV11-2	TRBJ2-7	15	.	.	CASSLDSWTAYEQYF	TGTGCCAGCAGCTTAGACTCTTGGACAGCCTACGAGCAGTACTTC
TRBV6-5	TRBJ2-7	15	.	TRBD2	CATLLTSGTSYEQYF	TGTGCCACCTTATTGACTAGCGGGACCTCCTACGAGCAGTACTTC
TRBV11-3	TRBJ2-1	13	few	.	CASSTRDGVEQFF	TGTGCCAGCAGCACGCGGGATGGGGTTGAGCAGTTCTTC
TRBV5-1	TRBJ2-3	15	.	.	CASSLRGAGTDTQYF	TGCGCCAGCAGCTTGCGGGGGGCGGGCACAGATACGCAGTATTTT
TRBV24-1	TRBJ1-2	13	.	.	CATSWPDNRGYTF	TGTGCCACCAGTTGGCCGGACAACCGAGGCTACACCTTC
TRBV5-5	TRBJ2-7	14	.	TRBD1	CASSLGQGSVEQYF	TGTGCCAGCAGCTTGGGACAGGGGAGTGTTGAGCAGTACTTC
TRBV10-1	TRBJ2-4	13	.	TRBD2	CASGSSGSAIQYF	TGCGCCAGCGGTTCTAGCGGGAGCGCCATTCAGTACTTC
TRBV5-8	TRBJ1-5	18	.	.	CASSLAGDPEAHNQPQHF	TGTGCCAGCAGCTTGGCGGGGGACCCCGAGGCCCACAATCAGCCCCAGCATTTT
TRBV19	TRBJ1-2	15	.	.	CASTQGAEANYGYTF	TGTGCCAGTACCCAAGGGGCAGAAGCTAACTATGGCTACACCTTC
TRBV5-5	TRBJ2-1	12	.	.	CASSPGVNEQFF	TGTGCCAGCAGCCCGGGAGTTAATGAGCAGTTCTTC
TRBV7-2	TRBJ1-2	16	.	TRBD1	CASSLASGTGIAGYTF	TGTGCCAGCAGCTTAGCGAGCGGGACAGGGATCGCCGGCTACACCTTC
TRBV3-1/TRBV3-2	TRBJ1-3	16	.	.	CASSQELRGRGNTIYF	TGTGCCAGCAGCCAAGAGTTACGGGGTAGGGGAAACACCATATATTTT
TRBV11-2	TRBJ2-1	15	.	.	CASSSPPEGAYEQFF	TGTGCCAGCAGCTCGCCCCCGGAGGGGGCCTATGAGCAGTTCTTC
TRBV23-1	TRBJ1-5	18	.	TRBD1	CASREPGQGTLGNQPQHF	TGCGCCAGCAGGGAACCGGGACAGGGTACGTTGGGCAATCAGCCCCAGCATTTT
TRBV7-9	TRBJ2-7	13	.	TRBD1	CASNGQGSYEQYF	TGTGCCAGCAATGGACAGGGATCCTACGAGCAGTACTTC
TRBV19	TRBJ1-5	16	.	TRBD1	CASSIETGQSNQPQHF	TGTGCCAGTAGTATAGAAACGGGACAGAGCAATCAGCCCCAGCATTTT
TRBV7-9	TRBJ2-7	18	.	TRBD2	CASSSPTSGSIGPYEQYF	TGTGCCAGCAGCTCTCCGACTAGCGGAAGCATCGGGCCCTACGAGCAGTACTTC
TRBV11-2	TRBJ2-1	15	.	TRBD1	CASSLGDRDYNEQFF	TGTGCCAGCAGCTTAGGGGACAGGGACTACAATGAGCAGTTCTTC
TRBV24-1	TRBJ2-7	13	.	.	CATSDLAAREQYF	TGTGCCACCAGTGATTTGGCCGCTCGGGAGCAGTACTTC
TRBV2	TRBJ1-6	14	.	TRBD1	CANEDRGESSPLHF	TGTGCCAACGAGGACAGGGGGGAAAGCTCACCCCTCCACTTT
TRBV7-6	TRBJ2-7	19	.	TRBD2	CASSGGGGLAGSRSYEQYF	TGTGCCAGCAGCGGAGGGGGAGGACTAGCGGGCTCTCGCTCCTACGAGCAGTACTTC
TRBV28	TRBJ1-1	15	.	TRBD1	CASSLRTGQGTEAFF	TGTGCCAGCAGTTTAAGGACAGGGCAGGGGACTGAAGCTTTCTTT
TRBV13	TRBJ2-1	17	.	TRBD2	CASSNRLAGGAYNEQFF	TGTGCCAGCAGCAACAGACTAGCGGGAGGCGCGTACAATGAGCAGTTCTTC
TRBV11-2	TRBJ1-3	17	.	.	CASSLIAIGGSGNTIYF	TGTGCCAGCAGCTTAATAGCGATCGGGGGCTCTGGAAACACCATATATTTT
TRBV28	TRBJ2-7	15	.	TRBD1	CASSPPGGSAYEQYF	TGTGCCAGCAGTCCCCCAGGGGGCAGTGCCTACGAGCAGTACTTC
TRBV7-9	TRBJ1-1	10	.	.	CASSLLEAFF	TGTGCCAGCAGCTTACTTGAAGCTTTCTTT
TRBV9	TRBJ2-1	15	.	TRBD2	CASSKTSGPHNEQFF	TGTGCCAGCAGCAAGACTAGCGGACCCCACAATGAGCAGTTCTTC
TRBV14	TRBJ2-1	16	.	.	CASSQKTGVGYNEQFF	TGTGCCAGCAGCCAGAAAACAGGTGTGGGGTACAATGAGCAGTTCTTC
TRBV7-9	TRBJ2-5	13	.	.	CASRTGVQETQYF	TGTGCCAGCAGGACGGGGGTCCAAGAGACCCAGTACTTC
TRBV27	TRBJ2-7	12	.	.	CASSRTGYEQYF	TGTGCCAGCAGTCGGACTGGCTACGAGCAGTACTTC
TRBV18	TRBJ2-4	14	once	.	CASSPRGGLDIQYF	TGTGCCAGCTCACCACGCGGAGGTTTGGACATTCAGTACTTC
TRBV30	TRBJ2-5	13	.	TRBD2	CAQLAGVGETQYF	TGTGCCCAACTAGCGGGAGTGGGGGAGACCCAGTACTTC
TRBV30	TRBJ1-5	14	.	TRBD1	CAWSVLTGDQPQHF	TGTGCCTGGAGTGTTTTGACAGGGGATCAGCCCCAGCATTTT
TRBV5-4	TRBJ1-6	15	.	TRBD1	CASSYPQGSNSPLHF	TGTGCCAGCAGCTATCCACAGGGGAGTAATTCACCCCTCCACTTT
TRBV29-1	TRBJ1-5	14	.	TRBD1	CGDRPSYSNQPQHF	TGCGGGGACAGGCCCTCGTATAGCAATCAGCCCCAGCATTTT
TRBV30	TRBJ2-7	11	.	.	CAWRESTEQYF	TGTGCCTGGAGGGAGAGCACCGAGCAGTACTTC
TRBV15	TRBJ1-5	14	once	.	CATSRDPTGQPQHF	TGTGCCACCAGCAGAGACCCTACGGGTCAGCCCCAGCATTTT
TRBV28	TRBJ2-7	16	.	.	CASSRLVGGRAYEQYF	TGTGCCAGCAGCCGCCTCGTGGGCGGCAGGGCCTACGAGCAGTACTTC
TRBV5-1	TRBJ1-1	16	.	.	CASSFRTVGRNTEAFF	TGCGCCAGCAGCTTTAGGACGGTGGGGAGGAACACTGAAGCTTTCTTT
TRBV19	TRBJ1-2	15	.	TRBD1	CASSMGQGEGYGYTF	TGTGCCAGTAGTATGGGACAGGGTGAAGGCTATGGCTACACCTTC
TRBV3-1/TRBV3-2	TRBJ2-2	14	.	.	CASSQGPNTGELFF	TGTGCCAGCAGCCAGGGCCCGAACACCGGGGAGCTGTTTTTT
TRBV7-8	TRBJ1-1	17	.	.	CASSLVFHRSSNTEAFF	TGTGCCAGCAGCTTAGTGTTCCATAGATCCTCGAACACTGAAGCTTTCTTT
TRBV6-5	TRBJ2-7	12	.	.	CASSYPGPEQYF	TGTGCCAGCAGTTACCCGGGTCCCGAGCAGTACTTC
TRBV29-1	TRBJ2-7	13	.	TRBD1	CSVLTGAGYEQYF	TGCAGCGTTTTGACAGGGGCTGGCTACGAGCAGTACTTC